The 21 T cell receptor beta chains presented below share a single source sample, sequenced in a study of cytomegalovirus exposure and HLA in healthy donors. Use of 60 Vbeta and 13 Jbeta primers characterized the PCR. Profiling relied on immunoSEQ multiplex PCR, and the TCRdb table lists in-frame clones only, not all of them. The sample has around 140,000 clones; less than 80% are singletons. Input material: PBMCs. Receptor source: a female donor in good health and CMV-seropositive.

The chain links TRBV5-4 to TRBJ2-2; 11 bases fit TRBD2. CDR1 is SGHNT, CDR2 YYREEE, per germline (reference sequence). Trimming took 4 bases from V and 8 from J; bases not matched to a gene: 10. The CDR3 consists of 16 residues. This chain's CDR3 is CASSPPSGGPEGELFF. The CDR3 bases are TGTGCCAGCAGCCCCCCTAGCGGGGGGCCGGAAGGGGAGCTGTTTTTT. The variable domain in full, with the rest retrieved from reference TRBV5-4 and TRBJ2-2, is ETGVTQSPTHLIKTRGQQVTLRCSSQSGHNTVSWYQQALGQGPQFIFQYYREEENGRGNFPPRFSGLQFPNYSSELNVNALELDDSALYLCASSPPSGGPEGELFFGEGSRLTVL.

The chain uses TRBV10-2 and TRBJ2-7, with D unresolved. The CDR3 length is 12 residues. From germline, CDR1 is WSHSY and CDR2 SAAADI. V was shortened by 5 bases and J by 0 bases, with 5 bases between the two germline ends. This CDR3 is CASSRSSYEQYF. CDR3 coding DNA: TGCGCCAGCAGTCGGTCCTCCTACGAGCAGTACTTC.

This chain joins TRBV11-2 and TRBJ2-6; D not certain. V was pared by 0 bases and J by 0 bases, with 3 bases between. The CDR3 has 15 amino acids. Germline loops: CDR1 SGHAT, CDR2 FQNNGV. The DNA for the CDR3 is TGTGCCAGCAGCTTAGATCTCTCTGGGGCCAACGTCCTGACTTTC. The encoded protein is CASSLDLSGANVLTF.

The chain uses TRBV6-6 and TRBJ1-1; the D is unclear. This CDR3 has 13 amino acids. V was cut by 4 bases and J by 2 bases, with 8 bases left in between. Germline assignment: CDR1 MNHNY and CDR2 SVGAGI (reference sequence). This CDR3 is CASSSHGNTEAFF. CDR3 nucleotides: TGTGCCAGCAGTTCCCACGGTAACACTGAAGCTTTCTTT.

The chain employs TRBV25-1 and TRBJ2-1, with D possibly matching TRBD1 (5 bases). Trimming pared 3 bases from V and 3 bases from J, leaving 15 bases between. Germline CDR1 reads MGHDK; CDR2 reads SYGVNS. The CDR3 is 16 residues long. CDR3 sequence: CASSDLGVWYYNEQFF. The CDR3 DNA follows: TGTGCCAGCAGTGATCTAGGGGTTTGGTACTACAATGAGCAGTTCTTC.

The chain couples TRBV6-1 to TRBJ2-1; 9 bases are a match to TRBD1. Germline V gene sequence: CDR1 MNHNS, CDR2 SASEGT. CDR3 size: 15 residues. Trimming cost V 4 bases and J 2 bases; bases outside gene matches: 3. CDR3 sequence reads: CASSGGTGTYNEQFF. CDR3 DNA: TGTGCCAGCAGTGGAGGGACAGGGACCTACAATGAGCAGTTCTTC.

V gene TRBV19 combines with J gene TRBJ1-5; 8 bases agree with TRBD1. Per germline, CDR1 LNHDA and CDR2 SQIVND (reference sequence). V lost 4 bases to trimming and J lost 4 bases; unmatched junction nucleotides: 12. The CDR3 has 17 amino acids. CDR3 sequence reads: CASSRAYDRGGNQPQHF. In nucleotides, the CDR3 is TGTGCCAGTAGTAGGGCGTATGACAGGGGCGGAAATCAGCCCCAGCATTTT.

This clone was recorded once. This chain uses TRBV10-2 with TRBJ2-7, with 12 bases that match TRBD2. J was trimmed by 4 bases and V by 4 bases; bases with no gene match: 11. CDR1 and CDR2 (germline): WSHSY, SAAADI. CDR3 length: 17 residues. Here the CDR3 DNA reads TGCGCCAGCAGTGGGGGGACTAGCGGGCGCAAGGGATACGAGCAGTACTTC. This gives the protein CASSGGTSGRKGYEQYF.

The CDR3 spells CAWSYRAGGSSYEQYF. CDR3 in DNA: TGTGCCTGGAGTTATCGAGCCGGGGGTAGCTCCTACGAGCAGTACTTC. This chain connects TRBV30 to TRBJ2-7; tentative D call: TRBD2 (6 bases). The ends were cut back, 2 bases at V and 0 bases at J, with 17 bases in the middle. The CDR3 covers 16 residues. Germline CDR1 and CDR2: GTSNPN and SVGIG (reference sequence).

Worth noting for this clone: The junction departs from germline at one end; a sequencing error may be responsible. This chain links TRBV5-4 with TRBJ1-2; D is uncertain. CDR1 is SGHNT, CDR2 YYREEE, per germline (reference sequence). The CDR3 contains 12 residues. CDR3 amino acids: CAGSLFLEGYTF. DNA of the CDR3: TGTGCCGGCAGCTTGTTCCTGGAGGGCTACACCTTC.

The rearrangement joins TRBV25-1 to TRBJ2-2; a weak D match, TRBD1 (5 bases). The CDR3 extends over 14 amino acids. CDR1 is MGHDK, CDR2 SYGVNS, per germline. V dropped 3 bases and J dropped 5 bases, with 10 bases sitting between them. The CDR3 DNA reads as TGTGCCAGCAGTGACCCAGGGCGGACCGGGGAGCTGTTTTTT. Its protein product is CASSDPGRTGELFF.

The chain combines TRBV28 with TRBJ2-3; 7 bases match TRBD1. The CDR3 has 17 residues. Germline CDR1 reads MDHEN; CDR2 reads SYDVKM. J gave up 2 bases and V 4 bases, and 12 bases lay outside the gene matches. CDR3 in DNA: TGTGCCAGCAGTTCATCCTCCCCCGGGACAGACACAGATACGCAGTATTTT. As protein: CASSSSSPGTDTDTQYF.

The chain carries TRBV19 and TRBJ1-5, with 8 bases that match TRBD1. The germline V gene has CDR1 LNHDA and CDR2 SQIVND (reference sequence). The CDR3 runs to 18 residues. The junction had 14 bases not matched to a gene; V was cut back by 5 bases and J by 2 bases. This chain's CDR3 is CASSGGTGQGRRNQPQHF. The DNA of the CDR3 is TGTGCCAGTAGTGGGGGGACAGGTCAGGGACGGCGCAATCAGCCCCAGCATTTT.

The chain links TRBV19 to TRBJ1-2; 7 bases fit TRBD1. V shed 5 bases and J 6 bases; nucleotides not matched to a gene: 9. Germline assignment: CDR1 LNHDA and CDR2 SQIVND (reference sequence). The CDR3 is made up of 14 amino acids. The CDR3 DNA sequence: TGTGCCAGTAGTCCTGGGGACAGCTACAATGGCTACACCTTC. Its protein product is CASSPGDSYNGYTF.

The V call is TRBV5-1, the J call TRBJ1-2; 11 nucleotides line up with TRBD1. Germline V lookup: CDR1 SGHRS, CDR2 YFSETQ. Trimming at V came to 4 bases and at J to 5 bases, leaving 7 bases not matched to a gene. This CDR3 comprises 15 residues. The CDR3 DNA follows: TGCGCCAGCAGCCCGGACAGGGGGCAGGGGTATGGCTACACCTTC. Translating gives CASSPDRGQGYGYTF.

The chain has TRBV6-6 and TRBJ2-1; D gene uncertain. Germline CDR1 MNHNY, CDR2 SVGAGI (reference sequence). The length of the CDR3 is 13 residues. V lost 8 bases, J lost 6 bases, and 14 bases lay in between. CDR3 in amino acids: CASGDSTGNEQFF. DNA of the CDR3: TGTGCCAGCGGAGACTCGACTGGCAATGAGCAGTTCTTC.

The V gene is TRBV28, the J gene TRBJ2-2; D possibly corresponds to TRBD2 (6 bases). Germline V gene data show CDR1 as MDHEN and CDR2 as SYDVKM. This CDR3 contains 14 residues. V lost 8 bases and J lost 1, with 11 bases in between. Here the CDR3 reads CASGGAGNTGELFF. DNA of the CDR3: TGTGCCAGCGGCGGAGCGGGGAACACCGGGGAGCTGTTTTTT. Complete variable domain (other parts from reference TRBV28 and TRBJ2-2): DVKVTQSSRYLVKRTGEKVFLECVQDMDHENMFWYRQDPGLGLRLIYFSYDVKMKEKGDIPEGYSVSREKKERFSLILESASTNQTSMYLCASGGAGNTGELFFGEGSRLTVL.

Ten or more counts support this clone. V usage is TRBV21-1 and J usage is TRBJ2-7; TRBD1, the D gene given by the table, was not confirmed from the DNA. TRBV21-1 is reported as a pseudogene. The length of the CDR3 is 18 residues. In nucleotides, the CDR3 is TGTGCCAGCAGCGACCGGGACAGGCGAAAGAAGTGGTCCTACGAGCAGTACTTC. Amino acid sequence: CASSDRDRRKKWSYEQYF.

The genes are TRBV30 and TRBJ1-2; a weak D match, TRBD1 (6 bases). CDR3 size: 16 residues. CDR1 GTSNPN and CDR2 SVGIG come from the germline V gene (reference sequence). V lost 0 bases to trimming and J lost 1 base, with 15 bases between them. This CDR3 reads CAWSVWDTPFNYGYTF. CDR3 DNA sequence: TGTGCCTGGAGTGTTTGGGACACCCCCTTTAACTATGGCTACACCTTC.

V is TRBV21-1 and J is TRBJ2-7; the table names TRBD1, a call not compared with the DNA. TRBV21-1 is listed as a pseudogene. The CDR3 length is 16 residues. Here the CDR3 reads CASSLEGQGNNYEQYF. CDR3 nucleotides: TGTGCCAGCAGCCTGGAGGGACAGGGGAACAACTACGAGCAGTACTTC.

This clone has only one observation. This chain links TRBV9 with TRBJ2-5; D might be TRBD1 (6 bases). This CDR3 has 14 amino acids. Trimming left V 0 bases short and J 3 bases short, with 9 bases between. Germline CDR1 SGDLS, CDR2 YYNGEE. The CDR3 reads CASSVGQVEETQYF. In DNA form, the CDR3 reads TGTGCCAGCAGCGTAGGACAGGTTGAAGAGACCCAGTACTTC.